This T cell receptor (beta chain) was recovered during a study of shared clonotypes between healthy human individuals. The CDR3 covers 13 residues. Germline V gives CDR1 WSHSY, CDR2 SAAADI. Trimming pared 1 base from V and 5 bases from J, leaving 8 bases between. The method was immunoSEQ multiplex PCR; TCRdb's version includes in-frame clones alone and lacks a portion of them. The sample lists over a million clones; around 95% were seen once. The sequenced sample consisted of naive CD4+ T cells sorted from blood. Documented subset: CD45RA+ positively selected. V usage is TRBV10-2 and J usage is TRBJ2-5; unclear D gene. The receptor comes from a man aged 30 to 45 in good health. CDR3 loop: CASSEWGFETQYF. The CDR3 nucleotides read TGCGCCAGCAGTGAGTGGGGTTTTGAGACCCAGTACTTC.